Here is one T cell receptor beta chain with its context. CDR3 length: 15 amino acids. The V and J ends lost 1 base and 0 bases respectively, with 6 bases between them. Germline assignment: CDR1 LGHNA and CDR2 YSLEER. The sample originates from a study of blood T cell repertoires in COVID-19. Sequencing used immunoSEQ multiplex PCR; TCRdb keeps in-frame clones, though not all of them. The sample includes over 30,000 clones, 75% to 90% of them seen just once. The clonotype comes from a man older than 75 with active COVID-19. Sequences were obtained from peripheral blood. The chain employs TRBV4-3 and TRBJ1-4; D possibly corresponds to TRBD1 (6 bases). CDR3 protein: CASSQAGATNEKLFF. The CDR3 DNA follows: TGCGCCAGCAGCCAAGCAGGGGCAACTAATGAAAAACTGTTTTTT.